This T cell receptor (beta chain) was sequenced during a study of blood T cell repertoires in COVID-19. The ends were cut back, 2 bases at V and 4 bases at J, with 15 bases in the middle. CDR1 is MNHNY, CDR2 SVGAGI, per germline (reference sequence). The CDR3 is 16 amino acids. This clone was picked up one time. Profiling relied on immunoSEQ multiplex PCR, and the TCRdb table lists in-frame clones only, not all of them. The table has 100,000 to 150,000 clones, more than 75% seen once; the top ten hold about 4%. The sequencing sample was made of peripheral blood. The chain joins TRBV6-6 to TRBJ2-1; TRBD2 is a possible D gene (6 bases). This TCR was sampled from a man aged 50 or older with active COVID-19. CDR3 DNA sequence: TGTGCCAGCAGTTACCCCCGAGAGGAGGGGTACAATGAGCAGTTCTTC. Translation: CASSYPREEGYNEQFF.